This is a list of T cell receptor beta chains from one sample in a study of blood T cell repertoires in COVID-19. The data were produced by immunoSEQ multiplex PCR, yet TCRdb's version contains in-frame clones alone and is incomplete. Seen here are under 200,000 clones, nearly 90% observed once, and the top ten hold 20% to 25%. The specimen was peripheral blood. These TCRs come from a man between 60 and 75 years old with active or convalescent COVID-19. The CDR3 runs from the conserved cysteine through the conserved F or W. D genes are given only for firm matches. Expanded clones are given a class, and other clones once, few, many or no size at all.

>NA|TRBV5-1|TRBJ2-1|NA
CASNPLPDNYNEQFF
TGCGCCAGCAACCCCCTACCTGATAACTACAATGAGCAGTTCTTC
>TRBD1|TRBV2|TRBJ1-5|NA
CASSGTGLHQPQHF
TGTGCCAGCAGTGGGACAGGGTTGCATCAGCCCCAGCATTTT
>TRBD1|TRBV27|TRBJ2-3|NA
CASSLLPGQGTDTQYF
TGTGCCAGCAGTCTACTCCCGGGACAGGGGACAGATACGCAGTATTTT
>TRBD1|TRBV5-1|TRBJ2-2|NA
CASSRGQGLAGELFF
TGCGCCAGCAGCCGTGGACAGGGCCTCGCCGGGGAGCTGTTTTTT
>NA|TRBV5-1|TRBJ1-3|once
CASSLEGITGNTIYF
TGCGCCAGCAGCTTGGAGGGGATCACTGGAAACACCATATATTTT
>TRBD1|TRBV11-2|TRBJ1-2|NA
CASSLGDRANYGYTF
TGTGCCAGCAGCTTAGGAGACAGGGCTAACTATGGCTACACCTTC
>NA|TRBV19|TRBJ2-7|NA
CASNPCTRVPSYEQYF
TGTGCCAGTAACCCATGCACTAGAGTCCCCAGCTACGAGCAGTACTTC
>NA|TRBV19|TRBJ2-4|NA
CASSIGPVKSVRDIQYF
TGTGCCAGTAGTATAGGCCCCGTTAAAAGCGTTCGGGACATTCAGTACTTC
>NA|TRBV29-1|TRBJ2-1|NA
CSVANYNEQFF
TGCAGCGTTGCAAATTACAATGAGCAGTTCTTC
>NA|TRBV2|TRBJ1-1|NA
CASSMQQRWTEAFF
TGTGCCAGCAGTATGCAGCAGAGGTGGACTGAAGCTTTCTTT
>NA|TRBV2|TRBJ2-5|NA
CASSVGEGTQYF
TGTGCCAGCAGTGTAGGAGAGGGGACCCAGTACTTC
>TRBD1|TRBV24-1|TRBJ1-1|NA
CATAGTGSSEAFF
TGTGCCACCGCCGGGACAGGGTCTTCTGAAGCTTTCTTT
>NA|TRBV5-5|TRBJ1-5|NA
CASSLIRDTFSNQPQHF
TGTGCCAGCAGCTTGATCCGGGACACCTTTAGCAATCAGCCCCAGCATTTT